What follows are 6 T cell receptor beta chains derived from one specimen sequenced in a study of T cells in women clearing cervical HPV infection (dated by TCRdb to the late 2010s). The library was built by means of the immunoSEQ multiplex PCR assay. TCRdb provides this immuneACCESS table in a form limited to in-frame rearrangements. Some clones are lacking; in checked studies, under half of them reflect an unresolved V gene, and why the rest are absent is not known. The sample's table covers about 26,000 clones. Clones ranked in the top ten supply 3.7% of the sample. The sequenced material came from blood buffy coat. The source is a woman between 18 and 70 years old with a cervical HPV16 infection that either progressed to CIN3+ or cleared (not recorded which).

As concerns this clone: With the read ending 3 residues before the CDR3 end, the germline J gene is used to fill in that end. The chain has TRBV7-6 and TRBJ1-6, with TRBD1 matching 7 bases. This CDR3 is built from 15 residues. CDR1 and CDR2 (germline): SGHVS, FNYEAQ. With 5 bases clipped from V and 10 bases from J, the junction kept 11 bases outside the gene matches. The covered CDR3 bases are TGTGCCAGCAGCCAGCAGACAGGGAGAAGATCACCC. Amino acids: CASSQQTGRRSP. The full CDR3 protein reads CASSQQTGRRSPLHF.

As to this clone: Read coverage stops 3 residues before the CDR3 terminus; the germline J gene supplies the remainder. The chain carries TRBV6-2 or TRBV6-3 and TRBJ2-2; D is unresolved. V was clipped by 2 bases and J by 4 bases, with 11 bases between them. The germline gives CDR1 MNHEY, CDR2 SVGEGT. This CDR3 comprises 15 residues. CDR3 DNA (partial): TGTGCCAGCAGTTACCCGCTTTTGGCCACCGGGGAG. Residues: CASSYPLLATGE. Given in full, the CDR3 is CASSYPLLATGELFF.

Regarding this clone: The read ends 3 residues shy of where the CDR3 ends; the end is completed using the germline J gene. The V and J genes are TRBV5-1 and TRBJ2-3; 10 bases map to TRBD1. V was clipped by 4 bases and J by 5 bases; unmatched bases: 7. This CDR3 region has 15 residues. Germline lookup yields CDR1 SGHRS and CDR2 YFSETQ. Partial CDR3 DNA: TGCGCCAGCAGCCTCTGGGGACAGGGGCAAGATACG. Translation gives CASSLWGQGQDT. The complete CDR3 sequence is CASSLWGQGQDTQYF.

A note on this clone: The read comes to an end 3 residues before the CDR3 does, leaving the germline J gene to fill in the end. V is TRBV7-2 and J is TRBJ2-5, with TRBD1 matching over 10 bases. From germline, CDR1 is SGHTA and CDR2 FQGNSA. After removal of 5 bases from V and 5 bases from J, the junction contained 8 bases not matched to a gene. The CDR3 is 15 residues long. The chain's CDR3 is CASSAGQGNLETQYF. Incomplete CDR3 DNA: TGTGCCAGCAGCGCGGGACAGGGGAATTTGGAGACC.

Of note for this clone: Read sequence stops 3 residues before the CDR3 end, and the germline J gene provides the missing end. The chain couples TRBV10-3 to TRBJ2-3, with 10 nucleotides matching TRBD2. There are 15 residues in the CDR3. Looked up from germline, CDR1 is ENHRY and CDR2 is SYGVKD. Trimming took 2 bases from V and 6 from J; bases not matched to a gene: 5. The chain's CDR3 is CAISEVQRGGDTQYF. The CDR3 DNA, read in part, is TGTGCCATCAGTGAGGTCCAGCGGGGGGGCGATACG.

As concerns this clone: Read data end 3 residues before the CDR3 end; the end is taken from the germline J gene. The chain links TRBV7-2 to TRBJ2-4; the match to TRBD1 covers 8 bases. Germline CDR1 reads SGHTA; CDR2 reads FQGNSA. The CDR3 extends over 14 amino acids. The part of the CDR3 DNA that was read is TGTGCCAGCAGCGGACAGGGTAGTGGCTATGGT. This encodes CASSGQGSGYG. The full CDR3 sequence reads CASSGQGSGYGQYF. Variable domain in full (rest from reference TRBV7-2 and TRBJ2-4): GAGVSQSPSNKVTEKGKDVELRCDPISGHTALYWYRQSLGQGLEFLIYFQGNSAPDKSGLPSDRFSAERTGGSVSTLTIQRTQQEDSAVYLCASSGQGSGYGQYFGAGTRLSVL.